This TCR beta chain stems from a study of identical twins. CDR1 is MNHNS and CDR2 is SASEGT in the germline V gene. V shed 2 bases and J shed 6 bases, with 11 bases lying between them. This CDR3 region has 14 residues. This clonotype was seen a single time. TCRdb called the 5' RACE reads again in MiXCR, with one record for every CDR3 protein. The table has some 630,000 distinct CDR3 sequences, under 8.5% seen once. These data were also filed under a second study, of yellow fever vaccine responses in identical twins.

The sample comprised PBMCs. The chain couples TRBV6-1 to TRBJ2-4; D gene unclear. The clonotype was recovered from a woman between 18 and 30 years old in good health. The CDR3 nucleotides read TGTGCCAGCAGTGAATGGGGTGGTGGAAACATTCAGTACTTC. It translates to CASSEWGGGNIQYF.